This T cell receptor (beta chain) was sequenced for a study of immune characterization of retroperitoneal liposarcoma. MiXCR, applied by TCRdb to the PCR reads, yields one record per CDR3 protein. The sample records about 12,000 distinct CDR3 sequences, around 50% being singletons. Germline values: CDR1 SGHTA, CDR2 FQGNSA. V shed 5 bases and J shed 3 bases, with 17 bases lying between them. The CDR3 runs to 15 residues. Sequences were obtained from tumor tissue. The receptor's source is a female donor with retroperitoneal liposarcoma. The chain links TRBV7-2 to TRBJ2-7, with D perhaps TRBD2 (6 bases). CDR3 amino acids: CASSQSGGTYYEQYF. DNA for the CDR3: TGTGCCAGCAGCCAATCCGGCGGGACCTACTACGAGCAGTACTTC.